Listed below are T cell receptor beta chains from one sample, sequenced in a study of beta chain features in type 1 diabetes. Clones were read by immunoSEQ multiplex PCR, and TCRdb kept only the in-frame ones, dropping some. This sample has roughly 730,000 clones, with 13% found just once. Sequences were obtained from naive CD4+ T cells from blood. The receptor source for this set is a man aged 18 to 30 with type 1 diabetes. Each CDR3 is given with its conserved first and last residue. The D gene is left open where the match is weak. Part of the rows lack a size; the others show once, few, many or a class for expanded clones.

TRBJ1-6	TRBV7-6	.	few	TGTGCCAGCAGCTCGAGGGTTACCTATAATTCACCCCTCCACTTT	CASSSRVTYNSPLHF
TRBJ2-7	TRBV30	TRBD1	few	TGTGCCTGGAGTGTACAGGGGGCAAATGGCGAGCAGTACTTC	CAWSVQGANGEQYF
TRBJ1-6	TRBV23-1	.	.	TGCGCCAGCAGTCACAGGCGGGGGGTGAGTTCACCCCTCCACTTT	CASSHRRGVSSPLHF
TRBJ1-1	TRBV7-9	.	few	TGTGCCAGCAGCCCCGAGAGGCTAAACACTGAAGCTTTCTTT	CASSPERLNTEAFF
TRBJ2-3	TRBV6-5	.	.	TGTGCCAGCAGTGCCGGGCCCAGTCTTCATACGCAGTATTTT	CASSAGPSLHTQYF
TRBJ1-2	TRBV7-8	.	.	TGTGCCAGCAGCTTACTGGCAGACCCCTATGGCTACACCTTC	CASSLLADPYGYTF
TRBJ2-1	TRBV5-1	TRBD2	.	TGCGCCAGCAGCGTGGACGGTGGTTTAGCGGGCCCCTCGGGCAATGAGCAGTTCTTC	CASSVDGGLAGPSGNEQFF
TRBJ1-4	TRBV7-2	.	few	TGTGCCAGCAGCTTGAGCGAAGGGCAAAAACTGTTTTTT	CASSLSEGQKLFF
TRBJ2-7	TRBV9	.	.	TGTGCCAGCAGCGTAGGACTGGTGGCCTACGAGCAGTACTTC	CASSVGLVAYEQYF
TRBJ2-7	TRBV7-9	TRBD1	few	TGTGCCAGCAGCCCCCGGGACAGGACCGCCTACGAGCAGTACTTC	CASSPRDRTAYEQYF
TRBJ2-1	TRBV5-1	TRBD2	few	TGCGCCAGCAGCTCAGGGAGGGTAAACAATGAGCAGTTCTTC	CASSSGRVNNEQFF
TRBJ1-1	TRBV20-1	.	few	TGCAGTGTGCCCGGTGACACTGAAGCTTTCTTT	CSVPGDTEAFF
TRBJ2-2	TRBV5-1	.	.	TGCGCCAGCAGCTTGGCCTGGGAAAACACCGGGGAGCTGTTTTTT	CASSLAWENTGELFF
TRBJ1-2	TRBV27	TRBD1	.	TGTGCCAGCAGTTCACGCACAGGGGGATCCATACTTAACTATGGCTACACCTTC	CASSSRTGGSILNYGYTF
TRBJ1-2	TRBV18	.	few	TGTGCCAGCTCACCGACAGTGCGGGACTACACCTTC	CASSPTVRDYTF
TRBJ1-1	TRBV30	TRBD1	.	TGTGCCTGGAGTCCACATCACAGGGGAAGTAGGCCTGAAGCTTTCTTT	CAWSPHHRGSRPEAFF
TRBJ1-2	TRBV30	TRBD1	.	TGTGCCTGGACCCCCCCGACAGGGTTTGGTGGCTACACCTTC	CAWTPPTGFGGYTF
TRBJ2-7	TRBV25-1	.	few	TGTGCCAGCAGTGACCCAACCCCGGGGCAAGAGCAGTACTTC	CASSDPTPGQEQYF
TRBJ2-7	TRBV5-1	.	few	TGCGCCAGCAGCTTGGTGGAGTCCACAGGTATCCCCGAGCAGTACTTC	CASSLVESTGIPEQYF
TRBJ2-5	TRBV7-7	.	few	TGTGCTAGCAGCTTGGGAACGTCTTGGGAGACCCAGTACTTC	CASSLGTSWETQYF
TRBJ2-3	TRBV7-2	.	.	TGTGCCAGCAGCTTAGCTGGGACGGTAGGAGGAGATACGCAGTATTTT	CASSLAGTVGGDTQYF
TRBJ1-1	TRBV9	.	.	TGTGCCAGCACCGAGACGGGCACTGAAGCTTTCTTT	CASTETGTEAFF
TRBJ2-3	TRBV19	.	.	TGTGCCAGTAGTATCCGGACTAACACAGATACGCAGTATTTT	CASSIRTNTDTQYF
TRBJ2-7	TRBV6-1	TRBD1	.	TGTGCCAGCCAAACAGGGGGTAACTCCTACGAGCAGTACTTC	CASQTGGNSYEQYF
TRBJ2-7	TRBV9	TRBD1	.	TGTGCCAGCAGCGTAGGGGGACAGGGGTACGAGCAGTACTTC	CASSVGGQGYEQYF
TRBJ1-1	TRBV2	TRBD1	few	TGTGCCAGCAGGGCGGACAGGATGAACACTGAAGCTTTCTTT	CASRADRMNTEAFF
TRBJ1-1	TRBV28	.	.	TGTGCCAGCAGGTCACAGAACACTGAAGCTTTCTTT	CASRSQNTEAFF
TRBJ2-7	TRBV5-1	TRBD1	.	TGCGCCAGCAGCACAGGTCGGGACAGGGTTCTCCTAGGGCAGTACTTC	CASSTGRDRVLLGQYF
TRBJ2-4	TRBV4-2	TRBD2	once	TGTGCCAGCAGCCAAGATCGAGCGGGGGAGAGGAACATTCAGTACTTC	CASSQDRAGERNIQYF
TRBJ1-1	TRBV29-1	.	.	TGCAGCGTTGAACGGAACCTCGGGACTGAAGCTTTCTTT	CSVERNLGTEAFF
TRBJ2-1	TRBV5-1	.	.	TGCGCCAGCAGCCCCTCCAGTTACAATGAGCAGTTCTTC	CASSPSSYNEQFF
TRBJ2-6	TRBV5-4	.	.	TGTGCCAGCAGCCCCCCCGGGACGAGCGCTTCCTCTGGGGCCAACGTCCTGACTTTC	CASSPPGTSASSGANVLTF
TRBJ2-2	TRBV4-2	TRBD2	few	TGTGCCAGCAGCTCCGCTAGCGGAACCACCGGGGAGCTGTTTTTT	CASSSASGTTGELFF
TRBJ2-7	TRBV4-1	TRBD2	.	TGCGCCAGCAGCCAAGATGCGGCTAGCGGGGGCGAGCATTACGAGCAGTACTTC	CASSQDAASGGEHYEQYF
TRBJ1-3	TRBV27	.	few	TGTGCCAGCAGCCCAGCGGGGGTCGGAAACACCATATATTTT	CASSPAGVGNTIYF
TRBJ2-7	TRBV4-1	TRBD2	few	TGCGCCAGCAGCGCGCCGGGAGGCAGGGCGGGCTACGAGCAGTACTTC	CASSAPGGRAGYEQYF
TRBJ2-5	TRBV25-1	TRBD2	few	TGTGCCAGCAGTGAATATTGGGGGGGTCAAGAGACCCAGTACTTC	CASSEYWGGQETQYF
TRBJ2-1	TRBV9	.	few	TGTGCCAGCAGCGTGACCCTGAGCTCCTACAATGAGCAGTTCTTC	CASSVTLSSYNEQFF
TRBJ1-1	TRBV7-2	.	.	TGTGCCAGCAGCCCTTTGTGGGGCAGAAACACTGAAGCTTTCTTT	CASSPLWGRNTEAFF
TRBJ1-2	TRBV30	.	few	TGTGCCTCGGAGGTGAATGGCTACACCTTC	CASEVNGYTF
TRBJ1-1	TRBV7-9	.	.	TGTGCCAGCAGCCCCGGACAGAGTGAAGCTTTCTTT	CASSPGQSEAFF
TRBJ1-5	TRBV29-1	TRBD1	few	TGCAGCGTCGCCTCCGGGACAGATAATCAGCCCCAGCATTTT	CSVASGTDNQPQHF
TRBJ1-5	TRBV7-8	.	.	TGTGCCAGCAGCTTAGTAGCCAGCAATCAGCCCCAGCATTTT	CASSLVASNQPQHF
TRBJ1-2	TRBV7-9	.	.	TGTGCCAGCAGCTTTGTGGAAGGGAAGGCTAACTATGGCTACACCTTC	CASSFVEGKANYGYTF
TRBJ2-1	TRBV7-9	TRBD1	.	TGTGCCAGCAGGCCCGGGACAGGGAGGTCGGATGAGCAGTTCTTC	CASRPGTGRSDEQFF
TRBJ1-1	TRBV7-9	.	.	TGTGCCAGCAGCCGGACGTTGAACACTGAAGCTTTCTTT	CASSRTLNTEAFF
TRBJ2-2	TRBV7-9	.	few	TGTGCCAGCAGCTTACAGGCAGTCAACACCGGGGAGCTGTTTTTT	CASSLQAVNTGELFF
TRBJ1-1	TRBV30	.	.	TGTGCCTGGAGGGGGGCAGGGCGCGGAGAAGCTTTCTTT	CAWRGAGRGEAFF
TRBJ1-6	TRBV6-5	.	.	TGTGCCAGCACTAAGAGGGGTGGTAATTCACCCCTCCACTTT	CASTKRGGNSPLHF
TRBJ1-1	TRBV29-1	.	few	TGCAGCGTTGACAGGTCCACTGAAGCTTTCTTT	CSVDRSTEAFF
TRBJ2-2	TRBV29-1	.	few	TGCAGCGGTGTGAGGGGGGCGAACACCGGGGAGCTGTTTTTT	CSGVRGANTGELFF
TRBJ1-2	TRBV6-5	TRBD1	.	TGTGCCAGCAGTAAAAACAGGGGCTCTAACTATGGCTACACCTTC	CASSKNRGSNYGYTF
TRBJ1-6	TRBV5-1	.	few	TGCGCCAGCAGCTTCCCACAAGGCGGCTCCTATAATTCACCCCTCCACTTT	CASSFPQGGSYNSPLHF
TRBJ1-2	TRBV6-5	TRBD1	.	TGTGCCAGCAGGGAGGGGACAGGGATCTATGGCTACACCTTC	CASREGTGIYGYTF